The next 8 T cell receptor beta chains were all read from a single sample in a study of molecular identifiers for immune sequencing clone quantification. TCRdb reanalysed the PCR reads using MiXCR and keeps one entry per CDR3 protein. The table lists about 320,000 distinct CDR3 sequences, about a fifth of them singletons. Specimen: naive CD8+ T cells from blood, with Jurkat cell RNA spiked in. Subset denoted: FACS-sorted CD8+CD4-CCR7+CD45RA+ naive T cells. All receptors come from a human donor in good health. Some libraries in this study had Jurkat cell RNA spiked in.

To note about this clonotype: This may be a read error, as it is one base from a much larger clone. The CDR3 DNA sequence: TGTGCCAGCAGCCCCTTGGGACATGGGGCCAATGAGCAGTTCTTC. This encodes CASSPLGHGANEQFF. The chain joins TRBV7-3 to TRBJ2-1; tentative D call: TRBD1 (6 bases). V was pared by 5 bases and J by 6 bases, with 17 bases between. The CDR3 totals 15 residues. Germline values: CDR1 SGHTA, CDR2 FQGTGA.

This clonotype has more than one count but fewer than ten. This chain connects TRBV20-1 to TRBJ2-7; 11 bases are shared with TRBD2. The ends lost 6 bases at V and 2 bases at J; junction bases unmatched: 18. CDR1 is DFQATT, CDR2 SNEGSKA, per germline (reference sequence). The CDR3 covers 18 residues. The CDR3 DNA follows: TGCAGTGCCGGATCGGTGGGACTAGCGGAGTCCCTCCCCTACGAGCAGTACTTC. Protein: CSAGSVGLAESLPYEQYF.

Many counts were recorded for this clonotype. The chain joins TRBV5-5 to TRBJ1-5, with D tentatively TRBD1 (6 bases). The CDR3 length is 16 residues. Germline V gives CDR1 SGHKS, CDR2 YYEKEE (reference sequence). Trimming shortened V by 4 bases and J by 4 bases, and 18 bases separated the two germline ends. The CDR3, as DNA: TGTGCCAGCAGCCCAAGATATGAGGACAGAAATCAGCCCCAGCATTTT. The encoded protein is CASSPRYEDRNQPQHF.

In regard to this clonotype: Being one base from a much bigger clone, this may be a read error. The V gene is TRBV9, the J gene TRBJ2-3; a possible D gene is TRBD2 (5 bases). V dropped 4 bases and J dropped 2 bases, with 14 bases sitting between them. Germline assignment: CDR1 SGDLS and CDR2 YYNGEE. CDR3 length equals 15 residues. In nucleotides, the CDR3 is TGTGCCAGCAGCAATACGGGAAGGCCCACAGATACGCAGTATTTT. Translating it yields CASSNTGRPTDTQYF.

This clonotype has ten or more counts. The chain carries TRBV19 and TRBJ2-1, with 11 bases lining up with TRBD2. Germline V gives CDR1 LNHDA, CDR2 SQIVND (reference sequence). This CDR3 has 15 amino acids. V trimming: 3 bases; J trimming: 7 bases; junction bases outside the gene matches: 5. The CDR3 DNA reads TGTGCCAGTAGTATTTTGGCTAGCGGGGGGAATGAGCAGTTCTTC. This encodes CASSILASGGNEQFF. Supplemented by reference TRBV19 and TRBJ2-1, the full variable domain reads DGGITQSPKYLFRKEGQNVTLSCEQNLNHDAMYWYRQDPGQGLRLIYYSQIVNDFQKGDIAEGYSVSREKKESFPLTVTSAQKNPTAFYLCASSILASGGNEQFFGPGTRLTVL.

This clonotype was counted at least ten times. V gene TRBV9 combines with J gene TRBJ2-1; 8 bases match TRBD1. From germline, CDR1 is SGDLS and CDR2 YYNGEE. This CDR3 has 15 residues. With V trimmed by 2 bases and J by 3 bases, 4 bases remained unmatched. CDR3 nucleotide sequence: TGTGCCAGCAGCGTTCGGGACAGGTACTACAATGAGCAGTTCTTC. This gives the protein CASSVRDRYYNEQFF.

On this clonotype: A clone one base away is much larger, so this may be a read error. This sequence joins TRBV29-1 and TRBJ2-3, with 12 bases matching TRBD2. The germline V gene has CDR1 SQVTM and CDR2 ANQGSEA. The CDR3 is made up of 18 amino acids. V was clipped by 0 bases and J by 7 bases; unmatched bases: 14. The CDR3 DNA sequence: TGCAGCGTTGAAGATAACAAGGGACTAGCGGGCCCCCCTTATACGCAGTATTTT. Its protein product is CSVEDNKGLAGPPYTQYF.

The table lists this clonotype with a few counts. V usage is TRBV19 and J usage is TRBJ2-2; D call uncertain. The CDR3 runs to 12 residues. The germline V and J ends were trimmed by 3 bases and 6 bases, with 5 bases remaining between them. Germline V CDR1 and CDR2: LNHDA, SQIVND (reference sequence). Here the CDR3 reads CASSILAGELFF. In DNA form, the CDR3 reads TGTGCCAGTAGTATCCTTGCCGGGGAGCTGTTTTTT.